Below, one T cell receptor beta chain is given with its context. Antigen: not known. Vbeta (60) and Jbeta (13) primers were used in the PCR. Sequencing was performed with immunoSEQ multiplex PCR; in TCRdb, only in-frame clones are kept and a portion is missing. The table has tens of thousands of clones, around 67% seen once. The sample is drawn from a study of cytomegalovirus exposure and HLA in healthy donors. Whole-study findings and limits: The majority of CMV-associated TCR beta chains were reported as apparently HLA-restricted in a later analysis.

The clonotype comes from a human donor in good health. Source material: PBMCs.

CDR3 amino acids: CASSFRQGSGSPLHF. DNA of the CDR3: TGTGCCAGCAGTTTTCGACAGGGGTCTGGTTCACCCCTCCACTTT. The chain has TRBV2 and TRBJ1-6, with 8 bases fitting TRBD1. The CDR3 covers 15 residues. V gave up 5 bases and J gave up 9 bases; unmatched junction bases: 9. Germline V gene sequence: CDR1 SNHLY, CDR2 FYNNEI.